The sequence of this T cell receptor (beta chain) was determined in a study of T cell responses to AZD1222 COVID-19 vaccine. Assay used: immunoSEQ multiplex PCR; TCRdb lists only in-frame clones, some missing. The sample yields roughly 55,000 clones, around 92% seen once. Study-wide results and limits: Donors skewed white British and female; clonal diversity was possibly underestimated.

Turning to this clone: Antigen specificity is unknown.

The receptor's source is an adult in good health. This specimen consisted of peripheral blood, obtained on day 0 of AZD1222 vaccination.

The CDR3 nucleotides read TGTGCCAGCAGCGGTGGCTCCGGCTATAATTCACCCCTCCACTTT. Its protein product is CASSGGSGYNSPLHF. The rearrangement uses TRBV9 and TRBJ1-6; D remains unclear. Between the trimmed V and J ends, which lost 3 bases and 3 bases, there was a span of 10 bases. Germline V CDR1 and CDR2: SGDLS, YYNGEE. The CDR3 runs 15 residues.